This TCR beta chain comes out of a study of blood T cell repertoires in COVID-19. As for the study in general: COVID-19 samples, acute and convalescent, were from the United States, Italy and Spain. PBMCs, B-cell-depleted T cells, or T cells provided the cDNA or gDNA that made up the material.

Produced via immunoSEQ multiplex PCR; TCRdb's table is partial and in-frame only. The top ten clones hold around 3.2% of a sample with some 260,000 clones, about 80% of them seen once. Trimming removed 4 bases from V and 4 bases from J; junction bases left unmatched: 4. The CDR3 length is 15 residues. Germline-derived CDR1 and CDR2 are LGHDT and YNNKEL (reference sequence). Sequencing input: peripheral blood. The sequence derives from a woman of 80 years or more with acute or convalescent COVID-19. The rearrangement joins TRBV3-1 (or the pseudogene TRBV3-2) to TRBJ1-2; 12 bases align to TRBD1. The CDR3 region has the DNA TGTGCCAGCAGCCGTGGGGACAGGGGGCTCTATGGCTACACCTTC. This codes for CASSRGDRGLYGYTF.